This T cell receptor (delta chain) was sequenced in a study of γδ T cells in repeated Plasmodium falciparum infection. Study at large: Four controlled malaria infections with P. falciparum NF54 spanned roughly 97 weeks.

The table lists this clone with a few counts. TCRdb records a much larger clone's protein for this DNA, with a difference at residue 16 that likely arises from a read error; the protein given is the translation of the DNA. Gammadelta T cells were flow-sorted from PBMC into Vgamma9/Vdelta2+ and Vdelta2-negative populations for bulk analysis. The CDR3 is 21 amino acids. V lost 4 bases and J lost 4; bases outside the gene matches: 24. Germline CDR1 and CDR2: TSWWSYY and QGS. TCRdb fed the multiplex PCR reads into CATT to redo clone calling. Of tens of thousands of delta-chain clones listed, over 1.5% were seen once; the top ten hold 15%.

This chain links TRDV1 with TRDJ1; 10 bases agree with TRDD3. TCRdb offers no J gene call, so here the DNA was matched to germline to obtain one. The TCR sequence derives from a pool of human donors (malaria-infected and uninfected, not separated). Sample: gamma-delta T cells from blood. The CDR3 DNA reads TGTGCTCTTGGGGCCCCCCCCGCTGAGTACTGGGGGATGTCTTACATCGATAAACTCATCTTT. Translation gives CALGAPPAEYWGMSYIDKLIF.